This T cell receptor beta chain emerged from a study of CD8 T cells in ankylosing spondylitis. General observations from the study: Ankylosing spondylitis blood appeared to be characterized by a TCR beta motif of about eight highly homologous variants. Some of these motif variants have turned up before, in reports on reactive arthritis synovial fluid and blood.

TCRdb analysed the 5' RACE reads with MiXCR anew, one entry per CDR3 protein. Of about 330,000 distinct CDR3 sequences in the sample, approximately 8% are singletons; the top ten hold 13% to 15%. The CDR3 length is 14 residues. The germline gives CDR1 SGHRS, CDR2 YFSETQ. The V and J ends lost 4 bases and 6 bases respectively, with 13 bases between them. Only a few counts were recorded for this clonotype. Its antigen is not identified. The TCR originated in a male donor with ankylosing spondylitis. The sample comprised blood, either unsorted or a sorted T cell fraction (not recorded which). J is TRBJ2-2 and V is TRBV5-1; tentatively, D is TRBD1 or TRBD2 (5 bases each). As DNA, the CDR3 is TGCGCCAGCAGCCGGGACGAGAGTCCCGGGGAGCTGTTTTTT. It yields the protein CASSRDESPGELFF.